Below are 23 T cell receptor beta chains sequenced from a single sample in a study of immune cell composition in non-small cell lung cancer. Assay used: immunoSEQ multiplex PCR; TCRdb lists only in-frame clones, some missing. The sample has about 9,000 clones; around three quarters are singletons. Normal lung was sampled as far from the tumour as possible, at least 3 cm. The sample consisted of non-adjacent lung tissue. The receptors were sampled from a human donor with non-small cell lung cancer.

The chain is built from TRBV15 and TRBJ2-2; either TRBD1 or TRBD2 may supply D (6 bases each). This CDR3 contains 14 residues. Trimming removed 5 bases from V and 7 bases from J, with 14 bases in between. From germline, CDR1 is LNHNV and CDR2 YYDKDF (reference sequence). The CDR3 protein is CATSRWGAGGELFF. The CDR3 coding sequence is TGTGCCACCAGCCGGTGGGGGGCGGGCGGGGAGCTGTTTTTT.

V is TRBV5-6 and J is TRBJ1-1, with D unresolved. The V end lost 1 base, the J end lost 7 bases, and 17 bases lay between the germline ends. Germline CDR1 and CDR2: SGHDT and YYEEEE. This CDR3 comprises 15 residues. CDR3 in amino acids: CASSLSNWSPLEAFF. In DNA, the CDR3 is TGTGCCAGCAGCTTGTCAAATTGGTCGCCCCTTGAAGCTTTCTTT.

The genes are TRBV7-8 and TRBJ1-5; no clear D. V lost 6 bases and J 6 bases, leaving 15 bases between the germline ends. The CDR3 runs to 14 residues. Germline lookup yields CDR1 SGHVS and CDR2 FQNEAQ. CDR3 sequence: CASSLRGNSQPQHF. The DNA for the CDR3 is TGTGCCAGCAGTCTAAGAGGGAACAGTCAGCCCCAGCATTTT. Together with reference TRBV7-8 and TRBJ1-5, the CDR3 gives the full variable domain: GAGVSQSPRYKVAKRGQDVALRCDPISGHVSLFWYQQALGQGPEFLTYFQNEAQLDKSGLPSDRFFAERPEGSVSTLKIQRTQQEDSAVYLCASSLRGNSQPQHFGDGTRLSIL.

This clone came up once. The genes are TRBV5-1 and TRBJ2-3, with 9 bases lining up with TRBD1. Per germline, CDR1 SGHRS and CDR2 YFSETQ. V dropped 3 bases and J dropped 0; count of bases not matched to a gene: 2. The CDR3 contains 15 residues. The CDR3: CASSSGQGSTDTQYF. The CDR3 region has the DNA TGCGCCAGCAGCTCGGGACAGGGTAGCACAGATACGCAGTATTTT.

The chain combines TRBV5-4 with TRBJ2-7; D possibly corresponds to TRBD1 (5 bases). Trimming left V 2 bases short and J 4 bases short, with 16 bases between. The germline V gene encodes CDR1 SGHNT and CDR2 YYREEE (reference sequence). CDR3 size: 15 residues. DNA of the CDR3: TGTGCCAGCAGCTTACCCTCCGGCCAGGGTTACGAGCAGTACTTC. This translates into CASSLPSGQGYEQYF.

The chain links TRBV19 to TRBJ1-4; 7 nucleotides match TRBD1. V gave up 3 bases and J gave up 2 bases; unmatched junction bases: 9. The CDR3 totals 17 residues. Germline CDR1 and CDR2: LNHDA and SQIVND (reference sequence). Here the CDR3 reads CASSILSRGRTNEKLFF. CDR3 DNA sequence: TGTGCCAGTAGTATTCTGAGCAGGGGGAGGACTAATGAAAAACTGTTTTTT.

V and J are TRBV7-9 and TRBJ2-7; D gene unclear. Germline V lookup: CDR1 SEHNR, CDR2 FQNEAQ (reference sequence). Trimming cost V 5 bases and J 2 bases, with 10 bases left between them. This CDR3 region has 13 residues. The CDR3 loop reads CASSPSIAYEQYF. For the CDR3, the DNA is TGTGCCAGCAGCCCCTCAATAGCCTACGAGCAGTACTTC.

V is TRBV4-2 and J is TRBJ2-5; perhaps TRBD1 as D (6 bases). Germline values: CDR1 LGHNA, CDR2 YNFKEQ. The ends were cut back, 3 bases at V and 2 bases at J, with 16 bases in the middle. The CDR3 sequence is 16 residues long. For the CDR3, the DNA is TGTGCCAGCAGCCAGGGGGCAATTGGACAGCAAGAGACCCAGTACTTC. This encodes CASSQGAIGQQETQYF.

The V and J genes are TRBV7-9 and TRBJ2-7; the D is unclear. V lost 4 bases and J lost 0, with 10 bases in between. CDR1 SEHNR and CDR2 FQNEAQ come from the germline V gene (reference sequence). This CDR3 region has 14 residues. The CDR3 spells CASSSVVSSYEQYF. DNA of the CDR3: TGTGCCAGCAGCTCCGTGGTTAGCTCCTACGAGCAGTACTTC.

This rearrangement joins TRBV7-3 to TRBJ2-5; 9 bases map to TRBD2. Germline V gene data show CDR1 as SGHTA and CDR2 as FQGTGA. The ends lost 3 bases at V and 1 base at J; junction bases unmatched: 3. The CDR3 runs 15 residues. The CDR3 sequence: CASSFSGGAQETQYF. In DNA, the CDR3 is TGTGCCAGCAGCTTTAGCGGGGGAGCCCAAGAGACCCAGTACTTC.

This clone was recorded a few times. This rearrangement joins TRBV11-2 to TRBJ1-2; D may be TRBD1 (5 bases). In germline, CDR1 is SGHAT, CDR2 FQNNGV. This CDR3 comprises 13 residues. Trimming pared 0 bases from V and 8 bases from J, leaving 10 bases between. The CDR3 reads CASSLEGVGGYTF. The CDR3 bases are TGTGCCAGCAGCTTAGAGGGGGTAGGCGGCTACACCTTC.

This clone was observed a few times. The J gene is TRBJ1-1, the V gene TRBV6-6; 10 bases align to TRBD1. Per the germline V gene, CDR1 is MNHNY and CDR2 is SVGAGI (reference sequence). After removal of 2 bases from V and 3 bases from J, the junction contained 6 bases not matched to a gene. The CDR3 has 16 amino acids. The CDR3 DNA reads TGTGCCAGCAGTTACACCGGGACAGGGGAGGACACTGAAGCTTTCTTT. Its protein product is CASSYTGTGEDTEAFF.

Comment on this clone: The germline gene is not matched at one end of the junction; a read error may be the cause. The V call is TRBV19, the J call TRBJ1-1; TRBD1 might be the D (5 bases). The CDR3 contains 13 residues. From germline, CDR1 is LNHDA and CDR2 SQIVND (reference sequence). The DNA of the CDR3 is TGTGCCAGCAGTAGGGAGGGGCGAAGTGAAGCTTTCTTT. Amino acids: CASSREGRSEAFF. The full variable domain, with the rest looked up from reference TRBV19 and TRBJ1-1, is DGGITQSPKYLFRKEGQNVTLSCEQNLNHDAMYWYRQDPGQGLRLIYYSQIVNDFQKGDIAEGYSVSREKKESFPLTVTSAQKNPTAFYLCASSREGRSEAFFGQGTRLTVV.

A single count supports this clone. This chain links TRBV30 with TRBJ1-1, with 9 bases that match TRBD1. Germline CDR1 and CDR2: GTSNPN and SVGIG (reference sequence). The CDR3 is 14 residues long. J gave up 4 bases and V 6 bases, and 9 bases lay outside the gene matches. The CDR3 spells CACYPDRGFTEAFF. CDR3 bases: TGTGCCTGCTACCCGGACAGGGGTTTCACTGAAGCTTTCTTT.

The chain employs TRBV4-2 and TRBJ2-7; D gene unclear. Germline values: CDR1 LGHNA, CDR2 YNFKEQ. Trimming pared 0 bases from V and 6 bases from J, leaving 12 bases between. The CDR3 has 14 amino acids. The CDR3 DNA reads TGTGCCAGCAGCCAAGATAACATACTCTCCGAGCAGTACTTC. Translation: CASSQDNILSEQYF.

The rearrangement uses TRBV11-2 and TRBJ2-1; D may match TRBD1 or TRBD2 (6 bases each). CDR3 length: 12 residues. V was cut by 3 bases and J by 9 bases, with 9 bases left in between. Germline V lookup: CDR1 SGHAT, CDR2 FQNNGV. The CDR3 spells CASSFGGSEQFF. CDR3 nucleotides: TGTGCCAGCAGCTTCGGGGGCAGTGAGCAGTTCTTC.

V and J are TRBV30 and TRBJ1-6; no firm D call. This CDR3 contains 14 residues. The V and J ends lost 1 base and 5 bases respectively, with 9 bases between them. From germline, CDR1 is GTSNPN and CDR2 SVGIG (reference sequence). In nucleotides, the CDR3 is TGTGCCTGGAGTGGTGCAGCTAATAATTCACCCCTCCACTTT. This gives the protein CAWSGAANNSPLHF.

The chain employs TRBV14 and TRBJ2-3; D may be TRBD2 (6 bases). The CDR3 has 17 residues. Germline V CDR1 and CDR2: SGHDN, FVKESK. The V end was cut by 4 bases, the J end by 2 bases, with 19 bases between. CDR3 DNA sequence: TGTGCCAGCAGCCCATTGCCTCCGGGACTCCTCACAGATACGCAGTATTTT. Amino acids: CASSPLPPGLLTDTQYF.

This clone was observed a handful of times. The CDR3 nucleotides read TGTGCCAGCAGCTTGGAAGGATACGGTGGCTACACCTTC. Encoded protein: CASSLEGYGGYTF. The chain is built from TRBV5-6 and TRBJ1-2, with D hard to call. Germline lookup yields CDR1 SGHDT and CDR2 YYEEEE. The CDR3 has 13 amino acids. V dropped 0 bases and J dropped 7 bases, with 10 bases sitting between them.

The count of this clone is one. The rearrangement uses TRBV7-2 and TRBJ2-5; D is possibly TRBD1 (5 bases). Trimming took off 3 bases at V and 1 base at J, with 9 bases between the two ends. Germline loops: CDR1 SGHTA, CDR2 FQGNSA. The length of the CDR3 is 14 residues. The CDR3 protein is CASSFSTAQETQYF. CDR3 DNA sequence: TGTGCCAGCAGCTTTTCGACAGCCCAAGAGACCCAGTACTTC. Full variable domain (remainder filled in from reference TRBV7-2 and TRBJ2-5): GAGVSQSPSNKVTEKGKDVELRCDPISGHTALYWYRQSLGQGLEFLIYFQGNSAPDKSGLPSDRFSAERTGGSVSTLTIQRTQQEDSAVYLCASSFSTAQETQYFGPGTRLLVL.

The rearrangement uses TRBV6-5 and TRBJ2-2; 8 nucleotides agree with TRBD2. Per germline, CDR1 MNHEY and CDR2 SVGAGI. The CDR3 runs to 13 residues. V lost 2 bases, J lost 12 bases, and 5 bases stayed unmatched. The CDR3 DNA follows: TGTGCCAGCAGTTACGAGGGACTAGAGAAGCTGTTTTTT. It codes for CASSYEGLEKLFF.

The chain joins TRBV10-2 to TRBJ2-5, with D perhaps being TRBD1 or TRBD2 (5 bases each). The V end was cut by 7 bases, the J end by 5 bases, with 17 bases between. There are 14 residues in the CDR3. The germline CDR1 and CDR2 sequences are WSHSY and SAAADI. CDR3 sequence (DNA): TGCGCCAGCACCCCGGACATAGAGGGGGAGACCCAGTACTTC. Translated, it gives CASTPDIEGETQYF.

The rearrangement links TRBV6-5 to TRBJ2-1; the match to TRBD2 covers 8 bases. V trimming: 2 bases; J trimming: 6 bases; junction bases outside the gene matches: 9. The germline V gene encodes CDR1 MNHEY and CDR2 SVGAGI. The CDR3 sequence is 16 residues long. In DNA, the CDR3 is TGTGCCAGCAGTTACAGAGGGATGGCGGGGGGCAATGAGCAGTTCTTC. It specifies CASSYRGMAGGNEQFF.